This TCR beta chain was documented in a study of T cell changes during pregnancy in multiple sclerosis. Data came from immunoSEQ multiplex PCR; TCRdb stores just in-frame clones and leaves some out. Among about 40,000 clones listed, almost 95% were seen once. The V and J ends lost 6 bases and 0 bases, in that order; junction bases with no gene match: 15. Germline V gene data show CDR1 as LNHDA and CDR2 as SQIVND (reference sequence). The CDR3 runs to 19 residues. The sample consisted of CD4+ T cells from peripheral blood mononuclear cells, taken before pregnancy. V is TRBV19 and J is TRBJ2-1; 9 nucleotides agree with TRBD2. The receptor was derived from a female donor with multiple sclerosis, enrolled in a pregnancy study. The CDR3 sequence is CASRDSGSESGRSYNEQFF. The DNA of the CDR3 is TGTGCCAGTAGGGATAGCGGGAGTGAGTCGGGACGCTCCTACAATGAGCAGTTCTTC.